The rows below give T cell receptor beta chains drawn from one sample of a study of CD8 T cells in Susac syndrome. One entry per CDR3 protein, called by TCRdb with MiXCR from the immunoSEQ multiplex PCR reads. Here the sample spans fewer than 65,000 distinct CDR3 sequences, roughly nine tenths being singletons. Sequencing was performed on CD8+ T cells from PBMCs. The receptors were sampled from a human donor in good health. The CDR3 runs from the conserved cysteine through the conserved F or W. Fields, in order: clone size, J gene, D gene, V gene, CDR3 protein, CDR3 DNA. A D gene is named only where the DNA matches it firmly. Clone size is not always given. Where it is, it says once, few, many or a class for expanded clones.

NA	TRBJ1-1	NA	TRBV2	CASRMGMNTEAFF	TGTGCCAGCAGGATGGGTATGAACACTGAAGCTTTCTTT
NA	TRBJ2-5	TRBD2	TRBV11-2	CASSSVVERGAQETQYF	TGTGCCAGCAGCTCCGTGGTAGAGCGGGGGGCCCAAGAGACCCAGTACTTC
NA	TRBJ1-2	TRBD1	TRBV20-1	CSDPSGGYGYTF	TGCAGTGACCCGTCAGGGGGATATGGCTACACCTTC
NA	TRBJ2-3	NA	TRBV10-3	CATGTQKSTDTQYF	TGTGCCACCGGGACTCAAAAGAGCACAGATACGCAGTATTTT
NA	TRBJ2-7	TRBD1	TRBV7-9	CASSLGGTGPPSSYEQYF	TGTGCCAGCAGCTTAGGGGGGACAGGACCCCCTAGCTCCTACGAGCAGTACTTC
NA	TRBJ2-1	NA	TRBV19	CASSIFLSSYNEQFF	TGTGCCAGTAGTATTTTTCTGAGCTCCTACAATGAGCAGTTCTTC
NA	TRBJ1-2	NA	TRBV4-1	CASSQGISSNYGYTF	TGCGCCAGCAGCCAAGGAATATCCTCGAACTATGGCTACACCTTC
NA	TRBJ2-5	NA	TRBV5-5	CASSLGTDTQETQYF	TGTGCCAGCAGCTTGGGGACAGACACCCAAGAGACCCAGTACTTC
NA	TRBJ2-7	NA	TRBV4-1	CASSQGGLYEQYF	TGCGCCAGCAGCCAAGGGGGACTCTACGAGCAGTACTTC
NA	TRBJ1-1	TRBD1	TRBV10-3	CAIGGQGGTEAFF	TGTGCCATCGGGGGACAGGGAGGGACTGAAGCTTTCTTT
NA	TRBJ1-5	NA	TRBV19	CASSPGFVGPTNQPQHF	TGTGCCAGTAGTCCCGGTTTTGTCGGGCCAACCAATCAGCCCCAGCATTTT
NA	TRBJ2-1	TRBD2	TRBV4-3	CASSQLWGGDYNEQFF	TGCGCCAGCAGCCAGTTGTGGGGGGGTGACTACAATGAGCAGTTCTTC
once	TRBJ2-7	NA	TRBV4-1	CASSQESPSDEQYF	TGCGCCAGCAGCCAAGAGTCCCCCAGCGACGAGCAGTACTTC
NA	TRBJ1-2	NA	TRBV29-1	CSVEIPSRGAGYTF	TGCAGCGTTGAAATCCCGAGCAGGGGAGCTGGCTACACCTTC
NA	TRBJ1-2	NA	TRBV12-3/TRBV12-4	CASSLGLWRGYTF	TGTGCCAGCAGTTTAGGCTTGTGGAGAGGCTACACCTTC
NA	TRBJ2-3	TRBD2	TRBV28	CASSPNSGGAQYF	TGTGCCAGCAGCCCGAATAGCGGGGGGGCGCAGTATTTT
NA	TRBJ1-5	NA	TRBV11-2	CASSLEAGLNQPQHF	TGTGCCAGCAGCTTAGAGGCAGGGTTAAACCAGCCCCAGCATTTT
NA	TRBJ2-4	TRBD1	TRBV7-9	CASSTGQGATKNIQYF	TGTGCCAGCAGCACAGGACAGGGGGCGACCAAAAACATTCAGTACTTC
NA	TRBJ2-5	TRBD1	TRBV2	CASRTGQGLAGEETQYF	TGTGCCAGCAGAACGGGACAGGGCTTAGCCGGGGAAGAGACCCAGTACTTC
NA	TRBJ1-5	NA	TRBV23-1	CASKIPAPWQPQHF	TGCGCCAGCAAAATCCCAGCCCCCTGGCAGCCCCAGCATTTT
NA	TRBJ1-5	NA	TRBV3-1	CASSQELGLNQPQHF	TGTGCCAGCAGCCAGGAACTGGGACTTAATCAGCCCCAGCATTTT
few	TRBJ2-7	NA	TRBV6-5	CASSYDRSYEQYF	TGTGCCAGCAGTTACGACCGTTCCTACGAGCAGTACTTC
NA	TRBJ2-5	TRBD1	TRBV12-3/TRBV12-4	CASRWDREQETQYF	TGTGCCAGCAGGTGGGACAGGGAGCAAGAGACCCAGTACTTC
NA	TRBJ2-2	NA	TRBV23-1	CASSPLELNTGELFF	TGCGCCAGCAGCCCCCTAGAACTCAACACCGGGGAGCTGTTTTTT
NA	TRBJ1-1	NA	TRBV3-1	CASSQEGPPEAFF	TGTGCCAGCAGCCAAGAAGGCCCCCCTGAAGCTTTCTTT
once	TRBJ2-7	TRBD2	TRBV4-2	CASSQAGLADYEQYF	TGTGCCAGCAGCCAAGCTGGGCTAGCGGACTACGAGCAGTACTTC
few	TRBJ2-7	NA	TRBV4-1	CASSQVSPGPGHEQYF	TGCGCCAGCAGCCAAGTATCGCCGGGCCCCGGCCACGAGCAGTACTTC
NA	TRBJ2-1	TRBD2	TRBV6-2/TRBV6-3	CASSYGTSGGLHNEQFF	TGTGCCAGCAGTTACGGAACTAGCGGGGGGCTCCACAATGAGCAGTTCTTC
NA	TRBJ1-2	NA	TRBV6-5	CATSKGTQLYGYTF	TGTGCCACCTCGAAGGGGACGCAACTCTATGGCTACACCTTC
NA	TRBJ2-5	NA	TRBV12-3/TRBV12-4	CASSTSSLETQYF	TGTGCCAGCAGTACTAGCTCGCTGGAGACCCAGTACTTC
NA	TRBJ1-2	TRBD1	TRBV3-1	CASSHPGQGFYGYTF	TGTGCCAGCAGCCATCCGGGACAGGGCTTCTATGGCTACACCTTC
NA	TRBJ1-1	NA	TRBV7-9	CASSLAGRLNTEAFF	TGTGCCAGCAGCTTAGCCGGACGGCTGAACACTGAAGCTTTCTTT
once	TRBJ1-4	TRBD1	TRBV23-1	CASTPQGGGEKLFF	TGCGCCAGCACCCCGCAGGGGGGGGGCGAAAAACTGTTTTTT
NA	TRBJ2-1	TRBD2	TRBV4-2	CASSQSGGAHNEQFF	TGTGCCAGCAGCCAGAGCGGGGGGGCTCACAATGAGCAGTTCTTC
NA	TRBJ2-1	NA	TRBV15	CATSSLGPEQFF	TGTGCCACCAGCTCCCTAGGCCCTGAGCAGTTCTTC
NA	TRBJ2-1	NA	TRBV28	CASRATGMGVEQFF	TGTGCCAGCAGGGCAACAGGGATGGGGGTTGAGCAGTTCTTC
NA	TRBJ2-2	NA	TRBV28	CASSFDSDNTGELFF	TGTGCCAGCAGTTTCGACAGTGACAACACCGGGGAGCTGTTTTTT
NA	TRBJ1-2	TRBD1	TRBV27	CASSPNPPGQGFYGYTF	TGTGCCAGCAGTCCCAACCCCCCGGGACAGGGTTTCTATGGCTACACCTTC
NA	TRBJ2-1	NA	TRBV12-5	CASGLVATDYPVEQFF	TGTGCTAGTGGTTTGGTAGCCACGGACTATCCAGTTGAGCAGTTCTTC
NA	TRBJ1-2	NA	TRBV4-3	CASSQDTSQTIGVYGYTF	TGCGCCAGCAGCCAAGATACTTCGCAGACCATCGGCGTCTATGGCTACACCTTC
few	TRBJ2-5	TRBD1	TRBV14	CASSPRGRGRLQETQYF	TGTGCCAGCAGCCCAAGAGGTAGGGGGCGACTGCAGGAGACCCAGTACTTC
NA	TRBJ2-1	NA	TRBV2	CASNGGSPLNEQFF	TGTGCCAGCAATGGAGGGTCCCCTCTCAATGAGCAGTTCTTC
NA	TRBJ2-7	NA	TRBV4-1	CASSQDSQGSSNEQYF	TGCGCCAGCAGCCAAGATAGTCAGGGAAGTTCGAACGAGCAGTACTTC
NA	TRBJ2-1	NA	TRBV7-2	CASSLVPGSYNEQFF	TGTGCCAGCAGCTTAGTTCCGGGATCCTACAATGAGCAGTTCTTC
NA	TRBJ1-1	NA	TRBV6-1	CASSEPSTEAFF	TGTGCCAGCAGTGAGCCTAGCACTGAAGCTTTCTTT
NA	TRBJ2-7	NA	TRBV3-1	CASSLGGSLSYEQYF	TGTGCCAGCAGCCTTGGGGGGTCACTCTCCTACGAGCAGTACTTC
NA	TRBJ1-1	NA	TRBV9	CASTLEREASEAFF	TGTGCCAGCACCCTAGAAAGGGAGGCTAGTGAAGCTTTCTTT
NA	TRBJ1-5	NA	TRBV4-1	CASSPRDTTNQPQHF	TGCGCCAGCAGCCCCCGGGACACAACCAATCAGCCCCAGCATTTT
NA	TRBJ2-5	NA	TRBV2	CASSVRGGETQYF	TGTGCCAGCAGTGTTAGAGGCGGAGAGACCCAGTACTTC
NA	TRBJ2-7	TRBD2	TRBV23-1	CASSPRGPLAGSYEQYF	TGCGCCAGCAGTCCACGGGGCCCACTAGCGGGGTCCTACGAGCAGTACTTC
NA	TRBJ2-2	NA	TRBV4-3	CASSQDSGSNTGELFF	TGCGCCAGCAGCCAAGATTCGGGCAGCAACACCGGGGAGCTGTTTTTT
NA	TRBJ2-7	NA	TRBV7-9	CASSYPPAVNYEQYF	TGTGCCAGCAGCTACCCCCCAGCAGTAAATTACGAGCAGTACTTC